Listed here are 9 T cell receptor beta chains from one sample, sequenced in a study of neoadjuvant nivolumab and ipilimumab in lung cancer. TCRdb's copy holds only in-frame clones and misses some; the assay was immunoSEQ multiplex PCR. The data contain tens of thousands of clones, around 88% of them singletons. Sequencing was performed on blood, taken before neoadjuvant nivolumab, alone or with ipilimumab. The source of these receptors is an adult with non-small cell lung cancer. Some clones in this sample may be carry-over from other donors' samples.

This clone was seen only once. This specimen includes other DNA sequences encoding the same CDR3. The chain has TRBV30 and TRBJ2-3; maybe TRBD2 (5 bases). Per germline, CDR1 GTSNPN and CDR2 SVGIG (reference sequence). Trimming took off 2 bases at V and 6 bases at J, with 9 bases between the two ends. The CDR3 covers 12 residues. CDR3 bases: TGTGCCTGGAGTCCCCGGGGTGATACGCAGTATTTT. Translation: CAWSPRGDTQYF.

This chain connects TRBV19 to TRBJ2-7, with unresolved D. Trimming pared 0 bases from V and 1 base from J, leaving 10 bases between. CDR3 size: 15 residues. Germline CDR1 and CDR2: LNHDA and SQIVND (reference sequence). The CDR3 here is CASSIDTVRSYEQYF. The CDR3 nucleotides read TGTGCCAGTAGTATAGATACCGTCCGGTCCTACGAGCAGTACTTC.

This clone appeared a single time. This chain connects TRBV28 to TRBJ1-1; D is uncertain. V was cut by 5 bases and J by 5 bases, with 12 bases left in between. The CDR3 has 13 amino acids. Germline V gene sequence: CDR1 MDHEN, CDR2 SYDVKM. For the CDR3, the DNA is TGTGCCAGCAGTGCTGACTTGTGGACTGAAGCTTTCTTT. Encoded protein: CASSADLWTEAFF. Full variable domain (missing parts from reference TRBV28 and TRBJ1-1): DVKVTQSSRYLVKRTGEKVFLECVQDMDHENMFWYRQDPGLGLRLIYFSYDVKMKEKGDIPEGYSVSREKKERFSLILESASTNQTSMYLCASSADLWTEAFFGQGTRLTVV.

The CDR3 coding sequence is TGTGCCTGGAACAGGGTTTCAGGGGAGCTGTTTTTT. Encoded protein: CAWNRVSGELFF. This rearrangement joins TRBV30 to TRBJ2-2; D perhaps matches TRBD1 (6 bases). CDR3 length: 12 residues. Germline V gene data show CDR1 as GTSNPN and CDR2 as SVGIG (reference sequence). Trimming cost V 4 bases and J 8 bases, with 11 bases left between them.

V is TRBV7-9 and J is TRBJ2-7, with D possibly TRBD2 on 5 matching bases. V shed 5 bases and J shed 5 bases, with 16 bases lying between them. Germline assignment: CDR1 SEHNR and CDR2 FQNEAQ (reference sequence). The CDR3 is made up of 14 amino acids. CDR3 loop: CASSPKSDYHEQYF. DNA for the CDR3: TGTGCCAGCAGCCCGAAGTCCGACTACCACGAGCAGTACTTC.

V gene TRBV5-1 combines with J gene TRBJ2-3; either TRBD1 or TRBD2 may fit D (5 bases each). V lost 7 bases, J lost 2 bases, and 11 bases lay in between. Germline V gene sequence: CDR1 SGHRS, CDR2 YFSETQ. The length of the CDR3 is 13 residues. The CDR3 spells CASGGDFTDTQYF. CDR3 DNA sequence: TGCGCCAGCGGGGGAGACTTCACAGATACGCAGTATTTT.

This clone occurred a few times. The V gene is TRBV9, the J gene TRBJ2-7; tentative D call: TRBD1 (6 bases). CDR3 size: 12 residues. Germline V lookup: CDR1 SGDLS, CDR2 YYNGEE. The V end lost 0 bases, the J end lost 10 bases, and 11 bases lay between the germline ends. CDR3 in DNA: TGTGCCAGCAGCGTAGTAGGGGGTCCACAGTACTTC. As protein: CASSVVGGPQYF.

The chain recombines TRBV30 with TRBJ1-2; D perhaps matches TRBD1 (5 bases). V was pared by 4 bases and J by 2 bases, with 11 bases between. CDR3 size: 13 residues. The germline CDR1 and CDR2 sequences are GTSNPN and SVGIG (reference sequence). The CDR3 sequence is CAWTTGRNYGYTF. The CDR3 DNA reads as TGTGCCTGGACCACGGGACGGAACTATGGCTACACCTTC.

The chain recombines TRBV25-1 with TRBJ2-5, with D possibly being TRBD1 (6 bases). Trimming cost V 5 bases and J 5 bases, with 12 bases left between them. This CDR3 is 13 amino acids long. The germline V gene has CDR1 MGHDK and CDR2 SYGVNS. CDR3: CASSPQGGETQYF. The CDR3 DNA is TGTGCCAGCAGTCCACAGGGTGGGGAGACCCAGTACTTC.